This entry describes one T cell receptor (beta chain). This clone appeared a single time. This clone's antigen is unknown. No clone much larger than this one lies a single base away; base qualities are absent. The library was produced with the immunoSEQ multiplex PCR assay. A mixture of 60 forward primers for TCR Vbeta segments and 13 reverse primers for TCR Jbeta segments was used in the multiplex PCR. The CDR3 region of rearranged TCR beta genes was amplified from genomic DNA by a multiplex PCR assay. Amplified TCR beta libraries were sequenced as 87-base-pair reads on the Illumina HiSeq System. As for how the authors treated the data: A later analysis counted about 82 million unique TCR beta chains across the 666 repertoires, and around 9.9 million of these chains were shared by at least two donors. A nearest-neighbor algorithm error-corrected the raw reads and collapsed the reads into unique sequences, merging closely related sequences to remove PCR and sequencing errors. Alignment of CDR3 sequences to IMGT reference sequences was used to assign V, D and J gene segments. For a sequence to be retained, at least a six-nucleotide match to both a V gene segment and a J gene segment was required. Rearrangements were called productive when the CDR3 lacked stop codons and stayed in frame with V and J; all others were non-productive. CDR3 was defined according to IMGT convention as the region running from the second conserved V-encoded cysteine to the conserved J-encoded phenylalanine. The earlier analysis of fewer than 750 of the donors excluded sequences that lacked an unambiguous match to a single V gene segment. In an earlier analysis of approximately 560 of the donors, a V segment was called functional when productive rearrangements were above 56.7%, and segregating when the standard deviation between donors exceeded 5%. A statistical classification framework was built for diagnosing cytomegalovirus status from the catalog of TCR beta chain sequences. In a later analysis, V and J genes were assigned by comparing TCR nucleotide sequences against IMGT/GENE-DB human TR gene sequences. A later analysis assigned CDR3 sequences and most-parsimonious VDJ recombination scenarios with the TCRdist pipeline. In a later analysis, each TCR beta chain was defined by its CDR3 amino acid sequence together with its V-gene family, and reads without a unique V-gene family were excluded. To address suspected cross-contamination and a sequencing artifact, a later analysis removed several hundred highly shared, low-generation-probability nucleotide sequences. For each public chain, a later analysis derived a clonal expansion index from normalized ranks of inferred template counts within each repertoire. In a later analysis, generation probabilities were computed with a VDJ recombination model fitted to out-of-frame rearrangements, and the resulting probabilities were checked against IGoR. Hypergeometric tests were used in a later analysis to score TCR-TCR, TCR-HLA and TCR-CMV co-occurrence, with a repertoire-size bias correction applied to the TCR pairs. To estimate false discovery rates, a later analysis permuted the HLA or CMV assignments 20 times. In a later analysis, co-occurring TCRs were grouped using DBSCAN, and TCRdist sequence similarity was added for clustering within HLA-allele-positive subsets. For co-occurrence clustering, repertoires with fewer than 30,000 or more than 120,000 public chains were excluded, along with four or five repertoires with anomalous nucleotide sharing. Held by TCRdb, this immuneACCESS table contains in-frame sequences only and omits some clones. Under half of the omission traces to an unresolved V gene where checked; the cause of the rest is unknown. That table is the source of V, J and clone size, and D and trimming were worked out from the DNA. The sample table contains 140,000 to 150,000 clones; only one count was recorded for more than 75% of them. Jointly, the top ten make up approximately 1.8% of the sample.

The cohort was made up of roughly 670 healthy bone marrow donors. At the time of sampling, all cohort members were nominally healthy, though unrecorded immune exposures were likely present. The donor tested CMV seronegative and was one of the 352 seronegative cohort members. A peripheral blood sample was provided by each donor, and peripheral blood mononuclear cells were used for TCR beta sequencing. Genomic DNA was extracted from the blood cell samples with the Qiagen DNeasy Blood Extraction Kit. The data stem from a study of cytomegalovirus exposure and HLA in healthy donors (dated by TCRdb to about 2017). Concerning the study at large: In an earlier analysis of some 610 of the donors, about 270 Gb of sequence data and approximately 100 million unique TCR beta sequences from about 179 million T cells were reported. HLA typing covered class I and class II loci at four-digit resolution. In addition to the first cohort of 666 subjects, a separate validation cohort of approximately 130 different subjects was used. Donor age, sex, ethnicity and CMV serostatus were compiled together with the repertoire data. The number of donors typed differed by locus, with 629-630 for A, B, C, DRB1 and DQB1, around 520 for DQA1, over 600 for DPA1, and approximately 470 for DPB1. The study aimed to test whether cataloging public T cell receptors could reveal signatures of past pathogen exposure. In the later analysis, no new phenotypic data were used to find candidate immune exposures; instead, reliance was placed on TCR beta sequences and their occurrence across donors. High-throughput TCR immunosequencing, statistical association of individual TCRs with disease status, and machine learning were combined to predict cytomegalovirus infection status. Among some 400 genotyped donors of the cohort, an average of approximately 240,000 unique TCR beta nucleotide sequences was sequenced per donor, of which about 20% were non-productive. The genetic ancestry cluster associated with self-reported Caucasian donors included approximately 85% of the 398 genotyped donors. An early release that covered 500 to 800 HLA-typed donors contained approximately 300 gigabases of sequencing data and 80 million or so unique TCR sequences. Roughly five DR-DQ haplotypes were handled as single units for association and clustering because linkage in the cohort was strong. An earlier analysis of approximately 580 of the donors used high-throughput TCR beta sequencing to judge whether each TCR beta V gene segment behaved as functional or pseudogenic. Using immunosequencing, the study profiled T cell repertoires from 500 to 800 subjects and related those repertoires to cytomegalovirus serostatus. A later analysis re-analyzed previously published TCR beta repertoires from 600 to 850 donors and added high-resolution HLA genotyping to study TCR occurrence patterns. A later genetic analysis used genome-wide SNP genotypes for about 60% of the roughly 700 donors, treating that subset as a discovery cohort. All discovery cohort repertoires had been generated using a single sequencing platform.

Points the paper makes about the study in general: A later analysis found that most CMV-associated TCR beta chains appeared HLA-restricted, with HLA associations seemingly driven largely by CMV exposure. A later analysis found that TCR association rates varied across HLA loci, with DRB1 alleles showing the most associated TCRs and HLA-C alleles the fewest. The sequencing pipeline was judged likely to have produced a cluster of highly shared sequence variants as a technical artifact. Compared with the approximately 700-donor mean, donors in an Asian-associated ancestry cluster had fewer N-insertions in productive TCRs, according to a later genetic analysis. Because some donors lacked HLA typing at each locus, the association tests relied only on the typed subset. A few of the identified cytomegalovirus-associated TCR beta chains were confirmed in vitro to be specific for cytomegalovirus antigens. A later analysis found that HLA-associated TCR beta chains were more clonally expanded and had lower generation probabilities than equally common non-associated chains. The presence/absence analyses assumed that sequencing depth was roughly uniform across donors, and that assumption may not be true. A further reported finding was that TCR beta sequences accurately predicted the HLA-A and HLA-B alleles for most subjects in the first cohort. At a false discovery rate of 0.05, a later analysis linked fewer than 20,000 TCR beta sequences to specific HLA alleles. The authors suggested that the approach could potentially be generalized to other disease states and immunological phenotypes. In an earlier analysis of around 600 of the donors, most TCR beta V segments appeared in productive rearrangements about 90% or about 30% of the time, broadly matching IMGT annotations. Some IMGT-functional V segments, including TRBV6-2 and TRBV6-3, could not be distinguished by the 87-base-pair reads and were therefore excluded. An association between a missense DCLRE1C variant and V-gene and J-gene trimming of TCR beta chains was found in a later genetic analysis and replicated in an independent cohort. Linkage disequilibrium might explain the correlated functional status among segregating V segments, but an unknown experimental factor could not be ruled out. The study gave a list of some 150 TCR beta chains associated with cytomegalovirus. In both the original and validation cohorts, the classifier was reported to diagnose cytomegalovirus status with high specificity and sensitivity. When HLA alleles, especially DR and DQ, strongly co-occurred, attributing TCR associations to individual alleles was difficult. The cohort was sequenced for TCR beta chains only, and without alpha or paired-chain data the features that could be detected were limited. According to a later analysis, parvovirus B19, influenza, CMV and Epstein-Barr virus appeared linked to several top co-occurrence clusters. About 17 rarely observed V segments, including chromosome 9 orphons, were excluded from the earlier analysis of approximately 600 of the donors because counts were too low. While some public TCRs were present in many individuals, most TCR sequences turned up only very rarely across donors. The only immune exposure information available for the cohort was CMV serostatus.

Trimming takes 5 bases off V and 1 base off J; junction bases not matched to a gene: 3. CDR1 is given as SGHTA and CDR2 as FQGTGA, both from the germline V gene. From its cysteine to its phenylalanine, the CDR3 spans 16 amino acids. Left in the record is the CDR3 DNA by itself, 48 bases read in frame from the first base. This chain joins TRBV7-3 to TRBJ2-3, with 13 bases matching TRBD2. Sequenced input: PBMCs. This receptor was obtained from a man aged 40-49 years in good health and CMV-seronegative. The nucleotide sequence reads TGTGCCAGCAGCACCGGGACTAGCGGGGGCACAGATACGCAGTATTTT. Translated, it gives CASSTGTSGGTDTQYF.